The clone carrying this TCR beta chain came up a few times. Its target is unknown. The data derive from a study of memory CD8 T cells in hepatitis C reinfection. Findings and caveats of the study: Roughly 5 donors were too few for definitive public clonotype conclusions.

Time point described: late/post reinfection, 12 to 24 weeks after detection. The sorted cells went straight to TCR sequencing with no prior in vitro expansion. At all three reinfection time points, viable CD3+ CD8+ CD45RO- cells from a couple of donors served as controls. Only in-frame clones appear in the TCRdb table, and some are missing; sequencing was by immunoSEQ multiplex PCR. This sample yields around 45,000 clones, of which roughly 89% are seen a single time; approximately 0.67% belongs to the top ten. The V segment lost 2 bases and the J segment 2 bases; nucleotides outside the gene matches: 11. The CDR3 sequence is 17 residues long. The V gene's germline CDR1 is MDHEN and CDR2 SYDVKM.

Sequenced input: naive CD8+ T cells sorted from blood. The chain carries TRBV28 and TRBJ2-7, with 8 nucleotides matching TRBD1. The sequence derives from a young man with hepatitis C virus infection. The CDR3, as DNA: TGTGCCAGCAGTTTAGAGGACAGGGCAAGGGGTCCCTACGAGCAGTACTTC. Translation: CASSLEDRARGPYEQYF.